This T cell receptor (beta chain) was documented in a study of blood T cell repertoires in COVID-19. About the study: Sites in the United States, Italy and Spain provided acute and convalescent COVID-19 samples. T cells, B-cell-depleted T cells, or PBMCs supplied cDNA or gDNA.

This CDR3 comprises 15 residues. CDR1 is SGHTA and CDR2 is FQGTGA in the germline V gene. V was pared by 2 bases and J by 4 bases, with 13 bases between. How the authors handled the data: Using reference gene primer amplification, nucleated cell counts were estimated. Assay used: immunoSEQ multiplex PCR; TCRdb lists only in-frame clones, some missing. V, J and clone size are those of that table, while D and trimming were read from the DNA. In the table there are approximately 250,000 clones, 70% to 90% of which are singletons. The clonotype originates from a man aged 50-59 years with COVID-19, enrolled during active disease. The sequenced sample consisted of peripheral blood. The chain is built from TRBV7-3 and TRBJ2-3; perhaps TRBD1 as D (6 bases). In DNA, the CDR3 is TGTGCCAGCAGCTTAGCAGGGGAGAGCGCAGATACGCAGTATTTT. Translated: CASSLAGESADTQYF.